These 3 T cell receptor beta chains originate from one sample sequenced in a study of T cells after yellow fever vaccination. TCRdb fed the 5' RACE reads into MiXCR, producing one record per CDR3 protein. The data hold 400,000 to 450,000 distinct CDR3 sequences, with over 15% observed a single time. The specimen was PBMCs, collected before the yellow fever booster vaccination. All receptors come from a man aged 18 to 35 who received the YFV17D yellow fever vaccine.

The chain uses TRBV18 and TRBJ2-7; D gene ambiguous. The CDR3 consists of 15 residues. The V end was cut by 3 bases, the J end by 2 bases, with 14 bases between. CDR1 and CDR2 from the germline V gene are KGHSH and LQKENI. The CDR3 nucleotides are TGTGCCAGCTCACCGCCACGGCAGGCCCCCTACGAGCAGTACTTC. It specifies CASSPPRQAPYEQYF.

The rearrangement uses TRBV29-1 and TRBJ1-1; tentative D call: TRBD1 (5 bases). Trimming stripped 4 bases from V and 4 bases from J, with 16 bases between. CDR1 and CDR2 (germline): SQVTM, ANQGSEA. CDR3 length equals 14 residues. Here the CDR3 DNA reads TGCAGCGTTGTCGAGGGAGGGGTTGGCACTGAAGCTTTCTTT. It translates to CSVVEGGVGTEAFF.

This chain links TRBV2 with TRBJ2-2, with D perhaps TRBD2 (6 bases). Germline V gene lookup returns CDR1 SNHLY and CDR2 FYNNEI. The V gene lost 6 bases and the J gene lost 6 bases, with 11 bases spanning the gap. This CDR3 is built from 13 residues. In DNA, the CDR3 is TGTGCCAGCAGGGGAGGAGGCGCCGGGGAGCTGTTTTTT. It encodes CASRGGGAGELFF. The full variable domain, rest sourced from reference TRBV2 and TRBJ2-2, is EPEVTQTPSHQVTQMGQEVILRCVPISNHLYFYWYRQILGQKVEFLVSFYNNEISEKSEIFDDQFSVERPDGSNFTLKIRSTKLEDSAMYFCASRGGGAGELFFGEGSRLTVL.